What follows describes a single T cell receptor (beta chain). Its antigen is currently unknown. These data originate in a study of cytomegalovirus exposure and HLA in healthy donors. Findings and caveats of the study: Most observed TCR sequences were rare, whereas some public TCRs were detected in many donors. In a later analysis, a missense DCLRE1C variant was linked to TCR beta V- and J-gene trimming. Specificity of a few CMV-associated chains for CMV antigens was verified in vitro.

V dropped 5 bases and J dropped 5; count of bases not matched to a gene: 9. Germline V gene lookup returns CDR1 SGHNT and CDR2 YYREEE (reference sequence). The CDR3 is 14 amino acids. The PCR contained 60 Vbeta and 13 Jbeta primers. The assay was immunoSEQ multiplex PCR, and TCRdb's table has in-frame clones only and misses some. Among roughly 100,000 clones listed, around 77% were seen once. This receptor was identified in a male donor in good health and CMV-seropositive. Sequencing was performed on PBMCs. J is TRBJ1-1 and V is TRBV5-4, with 7 bases matching TRBD1. CDR3 nucleotide sequence: TGTGCCAGCAGACTGACAGGGTCCCGGACTGAAGCTTTCTTT. This sequence encodes CASRLTGSRTEAFF.